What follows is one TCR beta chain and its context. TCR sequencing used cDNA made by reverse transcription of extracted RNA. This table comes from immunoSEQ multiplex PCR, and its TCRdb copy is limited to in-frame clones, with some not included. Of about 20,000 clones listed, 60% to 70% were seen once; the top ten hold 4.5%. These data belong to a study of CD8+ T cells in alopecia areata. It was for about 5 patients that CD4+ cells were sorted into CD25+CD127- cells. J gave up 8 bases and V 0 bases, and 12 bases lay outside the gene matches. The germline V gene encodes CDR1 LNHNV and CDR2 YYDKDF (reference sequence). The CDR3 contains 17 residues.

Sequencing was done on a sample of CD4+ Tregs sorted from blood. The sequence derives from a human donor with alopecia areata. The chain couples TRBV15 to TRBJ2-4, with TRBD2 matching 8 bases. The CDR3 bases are TGTGCCACCAGCAGAGATTTGGGGAGCGGGAGTGGGGACATTCAGTACTTC. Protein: CATSRDLGSGSGDIQYF.